This entry lists 2 T cell receptor beta chains sequenced from one sample in a study of immune heterogeneity within non-small cell lung tumors. Bulk tumor genomic DNA, 550 to 650 ng per sample, was the template. Primary tumors were biopsied several times each, far apart, intraoperatively. The study enrolled patients with untreated, newly diagnosed non-small cell lung cancer who underwent curative surgery. CDR3 of TCR beta was amplified by multiplex PCR that used 32 V and 13 J primers. TCRdb fed the multiplex PCR reads into MiXCR, producing one record per CDR3 protein. Here the sample spans 5,000 to 7,000 distinct CDR3 sequences, about 20% being singletons. The sample comprised lung tumor tissue. Receptor source: a man aged 65 to 79 with non-small cell lung cancer.

Judged by abundance, this clonotype is medium-sized. The CDR3 is CSVVGDGELFF. The CDR3 DNA reads TGCAGCGTTGTAGGCGACGGGGAGCTGTTTTTT. The chain has TRBV29-1 and TRBJ2-2; unclear D gene. CDR3 size: 11 residues. V lost 4 bases and J lost 7, with 7 bases in between. Germline CDR1 SQVTM, CDR2 ANQGSEA.

V and J are TRBV5-1 and TRBJ2-6, with D hard to call. V gave up 4 bases and J gave up 10 bases, with 9 bases separating them. The CDR3 has 12 amino acids. Germline CDR1 and CDR2: SGHRS and YFSETQ. The DNA for the CDR3 is TGCGCCAGCAGCACCGAGGAGAACGTCCTGACTTTC. Protein: CASSTEENVLTF. Variable domain in full (rest from reference TRBV5-1 and TRBJ2-6): KAGVTQTPRYLIKTRGQQVTLSCSPISGHRSVSWYQQTPGQGLQFLFEYFSETQRNKGNFPGRFSGRQFSNSRSEMNVSTLELGDSALYLCASSTEENVLTFGAGSRLTVL.